Listed below are T cell receptor beta chains from one sample, sequenced in a study of technical replicates of blood from several donors. The table came from immunoSEQ multiplex PCR; TCRdb's copy has only in-frame clones and leaves some out. The sample holds about 85,000 clones; roughly 94% are singletons and the top ten take roughly 0.25%. Sequenced: T cells isolated from PBMCs. The origin of the receptors is a human donor in good health. Both conserved end residues are part of each CDR3. Fields, in order: D gene, J gene, V gene, clone size, CDR3 protein, CDR3 DNA. The D gene is left open where the match is weak. Clone size appears in some rows only: once, few, many, or a class for an expanded clone.

D gene: NA
J gene: TRBJ2-3
V gene: TRBV15
clone size: once
CDR3 protein: CATSREGSPDTQYF
CDR3 DNA: TGTGCCACCAGCAGAGAGGGCTCCCCGGATACGCAGTATTTT

D gene: TRBD2
J gene: TRBJ2-1
V gene: TRBV29-1
clone size: NA
CDR3 protein: CSVEVPGRGANNEQFF
CDR3 DNA: TGCAGCGTTGAAGTCCCCGGGCGGGGGGCCAACAATGAGCAGTTCTTC

D gene: TRBD2
J gene: TRBJ2-1
V gene: TRBV5-1
clone size: NA
CDR3 protein: CASSTGLAIYEQFF
CDR3 DNA: TGCGCCAGCAGCACGGGACTAGCTATATATGAGCAGTTCTTC

D gene: TRBD1
J gene: TRBJ1-3
V gene: TRBV30
clone size: NA
CDR3 protein: CAWRDRGSVGNTIYF
CDR3 DNA: TGTGCCTGGAGAGACAGGGGGTCTGTGGGAAACACCATATATTTT

D gene: NA
J gene: TRBJ2-1
V gene: TRBV19
clone size: NA
CDR3 protein: CASSMEAAGEQFF
CDR3 DNA: TGTGCCAGTAGTATGGAGGCAGCGGGTGAGCAGTTCTTC

D gene: NA
J gene: TRBJ1-3
V gene: TRBV6-6
clone size: NA
CDR3 protein: CASSPGLTGNTIYF
CDR3 DNA: TGTGCCAGCAGTCCGGGTCTTACGGGAAACACCATATATTTT

D gene: TRBD2
J gene: TRBJ2-3
V gene: TRBV5-1
clone size: once
CDR3 protein: CASSGTSGGNTDTQYF
CDR3 DNA: TGCGCCAGCAGCGGGACTAGCGGGGGGAACACAGATACGCAGTATTTT

D gene: NA
J gene: TRBJ1-5
V gene: TRBV21-1
clone size: NA
CDR3 protein: CASSLRGETNQPQHF
CDR3 DNA: TGTGCCAGCAGCCTCAGGGGCGAGACCAATCAGCCCCAGCATTTT

D gene: TRBD1
J gene: TRBJ2-7
V gene: TRBV29-1
clone size: NA
CDR3 protein: CSVENRGDYEQYF
CDR3 DNA: TGCAGCGTTGAAAACAGGGGGGACTACGAGCAGTACTTC

D gene: NA
J gene: TRBJ1-1
V gene: TRBV2
clone size: many
CDR3 protein: CASSALLVSEAFF
CDR3 DNA: TGTGCCAGCAGTGCTCTCCTAGTCAGTGAAGCTTTCTTT

D gene: TRBD2
J gene: TRBJ2-7
V gene: TRBV27
clone size: NA
CDR3 protein: CASSFGTGGPYEQYF
CDR3 DNA: TGTGCCAGCAGTTTTGGAACGGGAGGGCCCTACGAGCAGTACTTC

D gene: NA
J gene: TRBJ2-1
V gene: TRBV2
clone size: once
CDR3 protein: CASAERDNEQFF
CDR3 DNA: TGTGCCAGCGCAGAGAGGGACAATGAGCAGTTCTTC

D gene: TRBD2
J gene: TRBJ2-1
V gene: TRBV5-1
clone size: NA
CDR3 protein: CASSFGVAGDNEQFF
CDR3 DNA: TGCGCCAGCAGCTTTGGGGTAGCGGGAGACAATGAGCAGTTCTTC

D gene: NA
J gene: TRBJ2-7
V gene: TRBV14
clone size: NA
CDR3 protein: CASSQSFYEQYF
CDR3 DNA: TGTGCCAGCAGCCAATCCTTCTACGAGCAGTACTTC

D gene: NA
J gene: TRBJ2-3
V gene: TRBV6-4
clone size: NA
CDR3 protein: CASSDSGGGGGGTSTDTQYF
CDR3 DNA: TGTGCCAGCAGTGACTCGGGAGGCGGGGGAGGGGGTACTAGCACAGATACGCAGTATTTT

D gene: TRBD2
J gene: TRBJ2-7
V gene: TRBV2
clone size: once
CDR3 protein: CASRQRLAGGPGEQYF
CDR3 DNA: TGTGCCAGCAGACAGCGGCTAGCGGGAGGCCCGGGGGAGCAGTACTTC

D gene: TRBD2
J gene: TRBJ2-1
V gene: TRBV2
clone size: once
CDR3 protein: CASSDPYRRDYRRLRDEQFF
CDR3 DNA: TGTGCCAGCAGTGATCCGTACCGCCGGGACTACCGACGATTGAGGGATGAGCAGTTCTTC

D gene: TRBD1
J gene: TRBJ2-7
V gene: TRBV28
clone size: NA
CDR3 protein: CASSIRTGLNYEQYF
CDR3 DNA: TGTGCCAGCAGTATACGGACAGGATTAAACTACGAGCAGTACTTC

D gene: NA
J gene: TRBJ2-7
V gene: TRBV10-1
clone size: NA
CDR3 protein: CASPNYEQYF
CDR3 DNA: TGCGCCAGCCCAAACTACGAGCAGTACTTC

D gene: NA
J gene: TRBJ1-2
V gene: TRBV14
clone size: NA
CDR3 protein: CASSQENSYYGYTF
CDR3 DNA: TGTGCCAGCAGCCAAGAAAACAGTTACTATGGCTACACCTTC

D gene: NA
J gene: TRBJ1-4
V gene: TRBV27
clone size: NA
CDR3 protein: CASSSRQINEKLFF
CDR3 DNA: TGTGCCAGCAGTTCCCGACAGATTAATGAAAAACTGTTTTTT

D gene: TRBD2
J gene: TRBJ2-1
V gene: TRBV4-1
clone size: NA
CDR3 protein: CASSNLRTSSYNEQFF
CDR3 DNA: TGCGCCAGCAGCAACCTCCGGACTAGCTCCTACAATGAGCAGTTCTTC

D gene: NA
J gene: TRBJ1-1
V gene: TRBV29-1
clone size: NA
CDR3 protein: CSVRNRVNTEAFF
CDR3 DNA: TGCAGCGTACGAAACCGGGTAAACACTGAAGCTTTCTTT

D gene: NA
J gene: TRBJ1-6
V gene: TRBV30
clone size: once
CDR3 protein: CAWSNRFNNSPLHF
CDR3 DNA: TGTGCCTGGAGTAACAGGTTTAATAATTCACCCCTCCACTTT

D gene: NA
J gene: TRBJ1-5
V gene: TRBV4-1
clone size: NA
CDR3 protein: CASSHNDRTLNQPQHF
CDR3 DNA: TGCGCCAGCAGCCATAACGACAGGACTCTAAATCAGCCCCAGCATTTT

D gene: NA
J gene: TRBJ1-1
V gene: TRBV15
clone size: NA
CDR3 protein: CATSRDAGGETEAFF
CDR3 DNA: TGTGCCACCAGCAGAGATGCAGGAGGGGAAACTGAAGCTTTCTTT

D gene: TRBD1
J gene: TRBJ2-3
V gene: TRBV5-4
clone size: NA
CDR3 protein: CASSVLTGRTDTQYF
CDR3 DNA: TGTGCCAGCAGCGTATTGACAGGGCGCACAGATACGCAGTATTTT

D gene: NA
J gene: TRBJ2-1
V gene: TRBV5-1
clone size: NA
CDR3 protein: CASSLDQYNEQFF
CDR3 DNA: TGCGCCAGCAGCTTGGATCAGTACAATGAGCAGTTCTTC

D gene: TRBD1
J gene: TRBJ1-2
V gene: TRBV18
clone size: NA
CDR3 protein: CASSPLWQGADGYTF
CDR3 DNA: TGTGCCAGCTCACCACTTTGGCAGGGGGCGGATGGCTACACCTTC

D gene: NA
J gene: TRBJ2-5
V gene: TRBV6-5
clone size: NA
CDR3 protein: CASSRGMMETQYF
CDR3 DNA: TGTGCCAGCAGTCGAGGGATGATGGAGACCCAGTACTTC

D gene: TRBD1
J gene: TRBJ2-7
V gene: TRBV7-8
clone size: NA
CDR3 protein: CASSRQGANEQYF
CDR3 DNA: TGTGCCAGCAGCAGACAGGGGGCGAACGAGCAGTACTTC

D gene: NA
J gene: TRBJ1-4
V gene: TRBV6-5
clone size: NA
CDR3 protein: CASGGGGRKLFF
CDR3 DNA: TGTGCCAGCGGAGGGGGGGGCCGAAAACTGTTTTTT

D gene: NA
J gene: TRBJ1-1
V gene: TRBV14
clone size: NA
CDR3 protein: CASSQDIGIYTEAFF
CDR3 DNA: TGTGCCAGCAGCCAAGATATCGGGATATACACTGAAGCTTTCTTT

D gene: TRBD1
J gene: TRBJ2-3
V gene: TRBV25-1
clone size: NA
CDR3 protein: CASSERTTRTGGTDTQYF
CDR3 DNA: TGTGCCAGCAGTGAAAGAACGACGAGGACAGGGGGAACAGATACGCAGTATTTT

D gene: NA
J gene: TRBJ1-5
V gene: TRBV7-2
clone size: NA
CDR3 protein: CASSFQGKQPQHF
CDR3 DNA: TGTGCCAGCAGCTTCCAGGGGAAGCAGCCCCAGCATTTT

D gene: NA
J gene: TRBJ2-1
V gene: TRBV21-1
clone size: NA
CDR3 protein: CASSPYGLAGKQFF
CDR3 DNA: TGTGCCAGCAGCCCATACGGACTAGCGGGTAAGCAGTTCTTC

D gene: NA
J gene: TRBJ1-1
V gene: TRBV7-9
clone size: NA
CDR3 protein: CASSPDSPTEAFF
CDR3 DNA: TGTGCCAGCAGCCCCGACAGCCCCACTGAAGCTTTCTTT

D gene: TRBD2
J gene: TRBJ2-3
V gene: TRBV19
clone size: NA
CDR3 protein: CASSTGTSGADTQYF
CDR3 DNA: TGTGCCAGTAGTACTGGGACTAGCGGGGCAGATACGCAGTATTTT

D gene: NA
J gene: TRBJ1-5
V gene: TRBV19
clone size: NA
CDR3 protein: CASSGSNQPQHF
CDR3 DNA: TGTGCCAGTTCCGGTAGCAATCAGCCCCAGCATTTT

D gene: NA
J gene: TRBJ2-7
V gene: TRBV11-1
clone size: NA
CDR3 protein: CASNPGFPGEQYF
CDR3 DNA: TGTGCCAGCAACCCCGGGTTCCCGGGGGAGCAGTACTTC

D gene: NA
J gene: TRBJ2-2
V gene: TRBV4-2
clone size: NA
CDR3 protein: CASSLVAGNPNTGELFF
CDR3 DNA: TGTGCCAGCAGCCTCGTCGCGGGTAACCCGAACACCGGGGAGCTGTTTTTT

D gene: NA
J gene: TRBJ2-7
V gene: TRBV5-5
clone size: NA
CDR3 protein: CASSRRGEQYF
CDR3 DNA: TGTGCCAGCAGCCGGAGAGGCGAGCAGTACTTC